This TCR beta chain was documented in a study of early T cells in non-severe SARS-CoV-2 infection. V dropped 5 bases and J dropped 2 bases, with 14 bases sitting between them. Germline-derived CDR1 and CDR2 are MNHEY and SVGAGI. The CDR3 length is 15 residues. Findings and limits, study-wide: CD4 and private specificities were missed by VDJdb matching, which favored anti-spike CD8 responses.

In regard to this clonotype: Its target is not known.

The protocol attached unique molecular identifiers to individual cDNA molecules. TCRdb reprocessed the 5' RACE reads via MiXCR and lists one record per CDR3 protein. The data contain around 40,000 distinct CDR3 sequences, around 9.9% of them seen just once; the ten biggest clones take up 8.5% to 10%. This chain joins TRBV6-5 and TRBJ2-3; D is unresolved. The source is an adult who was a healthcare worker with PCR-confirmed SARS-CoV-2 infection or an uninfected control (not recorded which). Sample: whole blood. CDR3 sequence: CASSKGFWLTDTQYF. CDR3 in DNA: TGTGCCAGCAGTAAGGGTTTCTGGCTCACAGATACGCAGTATTTT.